Each of the 13 T cell receptor beta chains below was sequenced from the same sample in a study of cytomegalovirus exposure and HLA in healthy donors. Use of 60 Vbeta and 13 Jbeta primers characterized the PCR. Using immunoSEQ multiplex PCR, the repertoire was profiled, and TCRdb retains in-frame clones only, with some absent. The table includes 220,000 or so clones, roughly 80% detected once. Material: PBMCs. The receptors were gathered from a man in his fifties in good health and CMV-seronegative.

Here the CDR3 reads CASSFPVASPTSGRAGDEQFF. In DNA form, the CDR3 reads TGCGCCAGCAGCTTCCCGGTAGCATCCCCGACTAGCGGGAGGGCCGGGGATGAGCAGTTCTTC. The rearrangement joins TRBV5-1 to TRBJ2-1, with 14 bases aligning to TRBD2. Germline values: CDR1 SGHRS, CDR2 YFSETQ. The junction had 21 bases not matched to a gene; V was cut back by 2 bases and J by 8 bases. The CDR3 contains 21 residues.

This clone was counted once. This chain joins TRBV27 and TRBJ2-7, with TRBD1 matching over 7 bases. The CDR3 contains 13 residues. Unmatched junction bases numbered 9, after V lost 8 bases and J lost 5 bases. CDR1 and CDR2 from the germline V gene are MNHEY and SMNVEV (reference sequence). The CDR3 here is CASSLIRGNEQYF. As DNA, the CDR3 is TGTGCCAGCTCCCTGATCAGGGGGAACGAGCAGTACTTC.

The rearrangement uses TRBV7-9 and TRBJ2-7; tentatively, D is TRBD2 (7 bases). This CDR3 contains 16 residues. V dropped 0 bases and J dropped 0 bases, with 12 bases sitting between them. Germline CDR1 and CDR2: SEHNR and FQNEAQ (reference sequence). CDR3: CASSLAGGLPSYEQYF. For the CDR3, the DNA is TGTGCCAGCAGCTTAGCCGGGGGGCTCCCCTCCTACGAGCAGTACTTC.

In DNA, the CDR3 is TGCAGCGTTGAAGACCAGACACGGGGGGCGGGGGAGACCCAGTACTTC. Amino acid sequence: CSVEDQTRGAGETQYF. V usage is TRBV29-1 and J usage is TRBJ2-5; D might be TRBD2 (7 bases). V was pared by 0 bases and J by 5 bases, with 19 bases between. Germline V gene sequence: CDR1 SQVTM, CDR2 ANQGSEA. This CDR3 comprises 16 residues.

This chain connects TRBV19 to TRBJ2-5, with TRBD1 matching over 10 bases. Germline CDR1 LNHDA, CDR2 SQIVND (reference sequence). V lost 5 bases and J lost 3; bases outside the gene matches: 3. This CDR3 region has 14 residues. The CDR3, as DNA: TGTGCCAGTAGTCTAGGGACAGGGGAAGAGACCCAGTACTTC. It encodes CASSLGTGEETQYF. Filled out from reference TRBV19 and TRBJ2-5, the complete variable domain reads DGGITQSPKYLFRKEGQNVTLSCEQNLNHDAMYWYRQDPGQGLRLIYYSQIVNDFQKGDIAEGYSVSREKKESFPLTVTSAQKNPTAFYLCASSLGTGEETQYFGPGTRLLVL.

The chain links TRBV7-9 to TRBJ1-2, with unresolved D. The CDR3 sequence is 14 residues long. V shed 2 bases and J shed 0 bases, with 7 bases lying between them. Germline lookup yields CDR1 SEHNR and CDR2 FQNEAQ (reference sequence). CDR3 amino acids: CASSLRESNYGYTF. CDR3 DNA: TGTGCCAGCAGCTTAAGGGAGTCTAACTATGGCTACACCTTC.

The V call is TRBV28, the J call TRBJ2-7, with D uncertain. Germline V gene lookup returns CDR1 MDHEN and CDR2 SYDVKM. The V end lost 7 bases, the J end lost 1 base, and 5 bases lay between the germline ends. This CDR3 has 11 amino acids. CDR3 sequence reads: CASTQSYEQYF. In nucleotides, the CDR3 is TGTGCCAGCACTCAGTCCTACGAGCAGTACTTC.

The V gene is TRBV5-5, the J gene TRBJ1-5; 9 bases align to TRBD1. This CDR3 contains 15 residues. The V and J ends lost 5 bases and 4 bases, in that order; junction bases with no gene match: 7. Germline V lookup: CDR1 SGHKS, CDR2 YYEKEE (reference sequence). The CDR3 region is CASSSGQGWNQPQHF. DNA of the CDR3: TGTGCCAGCAGTTCCGGACAGGGGTGGAATCAGCCCCAGCATTTT.

The J gene is TRBJ2-3, the V gene TRBV7-9; 8 bases are shared with TRBD2. Germline values: CDR1 SEHNR, CDR2 FQNEAQ (reference sequence). The V gene end was trimmed by 7 bases and the J gene end by 0 bases; junction bases not matched to a gene: 3. This CDR3 comprises 14 residues. The CDR3 region is CASKASGSTDTQYF. The CDR3 DNA follows: TGTGCCAGCAAGGCTAGCGGGAGCACAGATACGCAGTATTTT.

This clone was counted a few times. CDR3 loop: CASTAPRVANYGYTF. CDR3 bases: TGTGCCAGCACCGCTCCCCGAGTCGCTAACTATGGCTACACCTTC. This chain connects TRBV28 to TRBJ1-2; D gene ambiguous. The CDR3 is 15 residues long. Germline values: CDR1 MDHEN, CDR2 SYDVKM. V was trimmed by 7 bases and J by 0 bases, leaving 15 bases between them.

The chain recombines TRBV5-8 with TRBJ1-2; TRBD1 might be the D (5 bases). This CDR3 is built from 17 residues. The germline CDR1 and CDR2 sequences are SGHTS and YDEGEE. Trimming removed 4 bases from V and 0 bases from J, with 19 bases in between. CDR3 protein: CASSLPRGRKANYGYTF. CDR3 sequence (DNA): TGTGCCAGCAGCCTCCCTCGGGGGAGGAAAGCTAACTATGGCTACACCTTC.

This clone was counted between two and nine times. The CDR3 DNA reads TGTGCCACCAGTCGAGACAGGGGTTGGGAGACCCAGTACTTC. It yields the protein CATSRDRGWETQYF. This chain connects TRBV15 to TRBJ2-5; the match to TRBD1 covers 8 bases. From germline, CDR1 is LNHNV and CDR2 YYDKDF (reference sequence). The CDR3 loop spans 14 amino acids. V trimming: 6 bases; J trimming: 5 bases; junction bases outside the gene matches: 8.

The rearrangement joins TRBV14 to TRBJ1-4; TRBD1 agrees at 7 bases. Germline trimming cut 6 bases from V and 7 bases from J; bases unmatched to any gene: 11. The CDR3 totals 15 residues. Germline-derived CDR1 and CDR2 are SGHDN and FVKESK. This chain's CDR3 is CASRTISGGSEKLFF. The CDR3 nucleotides read TGTGCCAGCAGGACGATTTCAGGGGGTAGTGAAAAACTGTTTTTT.